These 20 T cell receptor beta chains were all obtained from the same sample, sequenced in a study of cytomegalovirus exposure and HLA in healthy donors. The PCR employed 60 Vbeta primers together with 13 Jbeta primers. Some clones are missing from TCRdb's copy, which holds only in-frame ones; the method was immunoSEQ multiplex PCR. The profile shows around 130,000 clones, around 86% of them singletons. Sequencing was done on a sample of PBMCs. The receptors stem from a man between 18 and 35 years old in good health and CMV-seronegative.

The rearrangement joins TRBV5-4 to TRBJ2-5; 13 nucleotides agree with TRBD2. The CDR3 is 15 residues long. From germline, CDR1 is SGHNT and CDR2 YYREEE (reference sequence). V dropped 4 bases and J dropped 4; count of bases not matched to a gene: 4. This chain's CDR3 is CASSALAGGPETQYF. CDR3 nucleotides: TGTGCCAGCAGCGCACTAGCGGGGGGGCCAGAGACCCAGTACTTC.

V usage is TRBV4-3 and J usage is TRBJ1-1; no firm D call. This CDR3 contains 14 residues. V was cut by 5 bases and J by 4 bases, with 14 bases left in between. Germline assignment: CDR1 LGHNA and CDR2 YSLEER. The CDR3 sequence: CASSVEVLGTEAFF. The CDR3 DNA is TGCGCCAGCAGCGTAGAGGTCCTAGGCACTGAAGCTTTCTTT.

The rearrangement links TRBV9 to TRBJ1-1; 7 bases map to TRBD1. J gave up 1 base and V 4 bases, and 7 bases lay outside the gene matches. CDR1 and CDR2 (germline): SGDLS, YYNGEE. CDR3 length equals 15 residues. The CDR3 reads CASSHGGTANTEAFF. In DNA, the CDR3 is TGTGCCAGCAGCCACGGAGGGACAGCGAACACTGAAGCTTTCTTT. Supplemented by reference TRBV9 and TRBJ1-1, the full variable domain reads DSGVTQTPKHLITATGQRVTLRCSPRSGDLSVYWYQQSLDQGLQFLIQYYNGEERAKGNILERFSAQQFPDLHSELNLSSLELGDSALYFCASSHGGTANTEAFFGQGTRLTVV.

In DNA, the CDR3 is TGTGCCATCAAACAGGGGACGATCAACGAGCAGTACTTC. Its protein product is CAIKQGTINEQYF. V gene TRBV28 combines with J gene TRBJ2-7, with 7 bases that match TRBD1. Germline CDR1 reads MDHEN; CDR2 reads SYDVKM. The V gene end was trimmed by 10 bases and the J gene end by 5 bases; junction bases not matched to a gene: 11. This CDR3 has 13 amino acids. The full variable domain, completed using reference TRBV28 and TRBJ2-7, is DVKVTQSSRYLVKRTGEKVFLECVQDMDHENMFWYRQDPGLGLRLIYFSYDVKMKEKGDIPEGYSVSREKKERFSLILESASTNQTSMYLCAIKQGTINEQYFGPGTRLTVT.

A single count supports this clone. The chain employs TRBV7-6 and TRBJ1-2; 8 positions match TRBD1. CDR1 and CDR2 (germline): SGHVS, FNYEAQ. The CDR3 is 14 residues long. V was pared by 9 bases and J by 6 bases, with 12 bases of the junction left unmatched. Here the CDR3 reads CARRGSSRGHGYTF. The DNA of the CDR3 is TGTGCCAGGAGAGGGTCAAGCAGGGGGCATGGCTACACCTTC.

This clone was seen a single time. Written as DNA, the CDR3 is TGTGCCAGCAGCTTTCCCGGGTCCGGGTATTCCCCGAGCTCCTACGAGCAGTACTTC. Translation: CASSFPGSGYSPSSYEQYF. V gene TRBV7-8 combines with J gene TRBJ2-7; unclear D gene. With 3 bases removed from V and 0 bases from J, the gap between germline ends came to 24 bases. Germline CDR1 is SGHVS and CDR2 is FQNEAQ. This CDR3 is built from 19 residues.

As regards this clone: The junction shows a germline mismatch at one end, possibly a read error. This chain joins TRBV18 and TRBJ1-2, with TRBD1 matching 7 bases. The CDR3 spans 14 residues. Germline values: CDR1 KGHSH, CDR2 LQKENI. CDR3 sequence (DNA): TGTGCCAGCTCGCCACAGGGGTTTGGCTATGGCTACACCTTC. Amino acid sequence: CASSPQGFGYGYTF.

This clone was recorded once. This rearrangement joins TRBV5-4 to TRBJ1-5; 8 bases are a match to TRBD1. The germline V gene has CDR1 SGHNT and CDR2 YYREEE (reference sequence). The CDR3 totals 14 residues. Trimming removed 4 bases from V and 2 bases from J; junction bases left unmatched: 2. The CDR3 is CASSHRGGNQPQHF. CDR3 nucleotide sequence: TGTGCCAGCAGCCACAGGGGGGGCAATCAGCCCCAGCATTTT.

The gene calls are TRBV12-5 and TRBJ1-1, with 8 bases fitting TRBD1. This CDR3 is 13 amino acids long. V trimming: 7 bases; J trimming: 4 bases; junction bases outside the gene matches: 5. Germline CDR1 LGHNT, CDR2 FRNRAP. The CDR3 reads CASAPDRGTEAFF. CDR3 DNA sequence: TGTGCTAGTGCCCCTGACAGGGGCACTGAAGCTTTCTTT.

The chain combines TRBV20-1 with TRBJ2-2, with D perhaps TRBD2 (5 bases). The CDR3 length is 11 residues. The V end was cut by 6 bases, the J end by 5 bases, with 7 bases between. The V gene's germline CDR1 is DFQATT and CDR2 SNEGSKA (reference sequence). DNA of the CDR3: TGCAGTGCCCGGAGGACCGGGGAGCTGTTTTTT. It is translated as CSARRTGELFF.

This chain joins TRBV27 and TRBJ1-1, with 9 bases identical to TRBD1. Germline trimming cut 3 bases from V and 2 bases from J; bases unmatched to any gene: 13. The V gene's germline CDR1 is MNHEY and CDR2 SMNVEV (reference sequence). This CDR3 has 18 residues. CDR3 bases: TGTGCCAGCAGTTTTCGCTACGGGACAGGGCTTTCCAACACTGAAGCTTTCTTT. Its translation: CASSFRYGTGLSNTEAFF.

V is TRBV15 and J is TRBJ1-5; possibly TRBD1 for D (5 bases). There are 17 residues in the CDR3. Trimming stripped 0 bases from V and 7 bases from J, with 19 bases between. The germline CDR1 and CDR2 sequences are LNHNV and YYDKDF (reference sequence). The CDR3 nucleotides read TGTGCCACCAGCAGAGAAGGCTCTTTGGGGGGTTGGCAGCCCCAGCATTTT. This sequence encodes CATSREGSLGGWQPQHF.

The CDR3 DNA follows: TGTGCCAGCAGCGTAGGACCTGTGAGGTCCTACGAGCAGTACTTC. Amino acid sequence: CASSVGPVRSYEQYF. The chain has TRBV9 and TRBJ2-7; D gene unclear. The CDR3 is made up of 15 amino acids. V gave up 0 bases and J gave up 1 base, with 11 bases separating them. Looked up from germline, CDR1 is SGDLS and CDR2 is YYNGEE.

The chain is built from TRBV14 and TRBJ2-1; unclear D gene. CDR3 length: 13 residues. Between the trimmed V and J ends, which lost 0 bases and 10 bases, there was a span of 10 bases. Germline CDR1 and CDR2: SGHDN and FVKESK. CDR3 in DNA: TGTGCCAGCAGCCAAGATCGGTGGAGCGAGCAGTTCTTC. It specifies CASSQDRWSEQFF.

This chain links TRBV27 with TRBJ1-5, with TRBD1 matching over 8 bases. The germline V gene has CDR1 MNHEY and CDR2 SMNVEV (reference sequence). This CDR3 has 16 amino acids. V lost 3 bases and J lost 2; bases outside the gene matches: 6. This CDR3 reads CASSLGTGGGNQPQHF. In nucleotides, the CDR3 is TGTGCCAGCAGTTTGGGAACAGGGGGAGGCAATCAGCCCCAGCATTTT.

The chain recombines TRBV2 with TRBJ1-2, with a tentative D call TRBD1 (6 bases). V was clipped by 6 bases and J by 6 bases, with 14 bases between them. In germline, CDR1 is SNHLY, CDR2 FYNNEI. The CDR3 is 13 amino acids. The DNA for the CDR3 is TGTGCCAGCAGAACCAGGGCAGGGGATGGCTACACCTTC. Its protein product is CASRTRAGDGYTF. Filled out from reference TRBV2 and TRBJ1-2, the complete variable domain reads EPEVTQTPSHQVTQMGQEVILRCVPISNHLYFYWYRQILGQKVEFLVSFYNNEISEKSEIFDDQFSVERPDGSNFTLKIRSTKLEDSAMYFCASRTRAGDGYTFGSGTRLTVV.

CDR3 in DNA: TGCGCCAGCAGCTACAAACAGGGGTCTGGTGAAAAACTGTTTTTT. This codes for CASSYKQGSGEKLFF. The genes are TRBV5-1 and TRBJ1-4; 7 bases agree with TRBD1. The V segment lost 3 bases and the J segment 7 bases; nucleotides outside the gene matches: 9. This CDR3 is built from 15 residues. Looked up from germline, CDR1 is SGHRS and CDR2 is YFSETQ.

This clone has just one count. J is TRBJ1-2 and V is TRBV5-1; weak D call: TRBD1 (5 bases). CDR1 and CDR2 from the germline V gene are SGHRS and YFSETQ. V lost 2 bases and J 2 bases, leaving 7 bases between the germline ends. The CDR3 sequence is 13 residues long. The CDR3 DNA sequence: TGCGCCAGCAGCTTTAACAGGAACTATGGCTACACCTTC. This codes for CASSFNRNYGYTF.

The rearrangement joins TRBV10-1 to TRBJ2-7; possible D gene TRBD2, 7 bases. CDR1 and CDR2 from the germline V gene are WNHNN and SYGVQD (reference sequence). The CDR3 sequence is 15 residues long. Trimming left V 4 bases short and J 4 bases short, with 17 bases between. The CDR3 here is CASSGTAGAGYEQYF. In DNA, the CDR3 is TGCGCCAGCAGTGGGACGGCGGGGGCTGGGTACGAGCAGTACTTC.

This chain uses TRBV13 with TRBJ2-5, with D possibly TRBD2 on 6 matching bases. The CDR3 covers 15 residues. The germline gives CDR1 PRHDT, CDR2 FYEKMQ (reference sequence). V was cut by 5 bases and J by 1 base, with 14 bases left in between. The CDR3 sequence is CASSGGGGAQETQYF. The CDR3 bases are TGTGCCAGCAGCGGGGGAGGAGGGGCCCAAGAGACCCAGTACTTC.